The present T cell receptor (beta chain) was sequenced within a study of blood T cell repertoires in COVID-19 (dated by TCRdb to 2020 to 2021). Background on the whole study: Samples from collaborators originated in the United States, Italy and Spain and spanned both the acute and convalescent phases of COVID-19. The prospective study material was composed of cDNA or gDNA derived from T cells, B-cell-depleted T cells, or PBMCs. Deeply sampled blood TCRbeta repertoires from subjects exposed to, actively infected with, or recovered from COVID-19 were included in the dataset. A freely available public database, intended as a resource for researchers studying the immune response to SARS-CoV-2, is where the repertoires were released. The samples were drawn from two sources: the first 160 participants of the ongoing ImmuneRACE study, and 950 to 1,500 subjects contributed by 6 global collaborators. Sample metadata almost always included a de-identified subject ID, COVID-19 status, age in years and sex. Where HLA class I and class II types were available, the types were taken from metadata supplied by the sample provider, not from assay-based typing. What the authors observed across the whole study: The quantity of clinical and demographic metadata differed by source and by participant and was supplied without curation.

Whole blood was collected in K2EDTA tubes by collaborating institutions according to the institutions' own protocols. For TCRbeta analysis, collaborators shipped samples in one of three forms: frozen whole blood, isolated PBMCs, or DNA extracted from either of those sample types. Of note for this clone: No cognate antigen has been identified for it. Base-call qualities are not available, and no considerably larger clone is one nucleotide away.

The CDR3 runs 15 residues from the cysteine to the phenylalanine. The only DNA kept is the CDR3, 45 bases in frame from the first base. V has 6 bases trimmed and J has 9 bases trimmed; junction bases matching no gene number 13. Based on the germline V gene, the CDR1 and CDR2 sequences are MDHEN and SYDVKM. TCRbeta CDR3 regions were amplified from genomic DNA using the immunoSEQ Assay, a bias-controlled multiplex PCR. The paper's data handling went like this. Within the assay, amplification of reference gene primers was used to estimate how many nucleated cells each sample contained. Sequence reads were collapsed and filtered to measure the absolute abundance of every unique TCRbeta CDR3 rearrangement. For each sample, productive Simpson clonality was calculated by taking the square root of Simpson's diversity index across productive rearrangements. The clones in this table, taken by TCRdb from immuneACCESS, are in-frame only. Not every clone is retained; where verified, under half of the shortfall comes from an unresolved V gene, and the cause of the rest is unknown. V, J and clone size reflect that table, while D and trimming were determined from the DNA. A total of about 240,000 clones appear in this sample, 86% of them only once. 12% of the sample comes from the top ten.

This clonotype was sampled from an elderly man with acute or convalescent COVID-19. The chain uses TRBV28 and TRBJ2-4; 8 of the junction bases match TRBD1. Sequences were obtained from peripheral blood. Here is the DNA: TGTGCCAGCAGCCTCGAGGCAGGGGGCCCGGTCATTCAGTACTTC. This codes for CASSLEAGGPVIQYF.